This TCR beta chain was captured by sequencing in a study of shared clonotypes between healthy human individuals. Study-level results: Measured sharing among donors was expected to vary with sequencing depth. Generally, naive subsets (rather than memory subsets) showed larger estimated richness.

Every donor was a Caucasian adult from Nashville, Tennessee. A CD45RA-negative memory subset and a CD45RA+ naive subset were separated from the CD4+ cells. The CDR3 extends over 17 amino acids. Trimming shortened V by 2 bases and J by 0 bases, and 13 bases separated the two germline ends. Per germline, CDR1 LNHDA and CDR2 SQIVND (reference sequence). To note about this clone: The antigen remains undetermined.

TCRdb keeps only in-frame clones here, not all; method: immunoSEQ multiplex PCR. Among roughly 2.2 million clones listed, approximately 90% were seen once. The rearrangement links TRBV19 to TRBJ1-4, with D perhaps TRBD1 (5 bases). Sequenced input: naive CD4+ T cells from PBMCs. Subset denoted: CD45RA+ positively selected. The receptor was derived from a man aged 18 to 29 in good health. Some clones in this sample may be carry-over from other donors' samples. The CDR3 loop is CASSISGGGATNEKLFF. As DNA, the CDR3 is TGTGCCAGTAGTATATCGGGCGGGGGTGCAACTAATGAAAAACTGTTTTTT.